The 30 T cell receptor beta chains below all came from one sample that was sequenced in a study of cytomegalovirus exposure and HLA in healthy donors. PCR primers comprised 60 Vbeta and 13 Jbeta primers. Only in-frame clones appear in the TCRdb table, and some are missing; sequencing was by immunoSEQ multiplex PCR. This sample carries fewer than 100,000 clones, around 81% of them seen once, and the ten largest clones take 1.1%. Sample: PBMCs. These receptors were collected from a male donor in good health and CMV-seronegative.

The chain couples TRBV19 to TRBJ1-1, with D unresolved. Looked up from germline, CDR1 is LNHDA and CDR2 is SQIVND (reference sequence). V lost 6 bases to trimming and J lost 0 bases, with 11 bases between them. CDR3 length: 14 residues. The DNA for the CDR3 is TGTGCCAGTAGCCCGGGATCCATGAACACTGAAGCTTTCTTT. It encodes CASSPGSMNTEAFF.

This chain connects TRBV15 to TRBJ1-5; D not certain. Per germline, CDR1 LNHNV and CDR2 YYDKDF (reference sequence). CDR3 length: 13 residues. Trimming removed 8 bases from V and 2 bases from J, with 10 bases in between. The CDR3 spells CATAYGGNQPQHF. In DNA form, the CDR3 reads TGTGCCACCGCTTATGGAGGCAATCAGCCCCAGCATTTT.

CDR3 coding DNA: TGTGCCAGCAGCACACGACAGGGGGACGGCTACACCTTC. Translation: CASSTRQGDGYTF. This sequence joins TRBV5-5 and TRBJ1-2, with 9 nucleotides matching TRBD1. CDR1 is SGHKS, CDR2 YYEKEE, per germline (reference sequence). The trim removed 4 bases at V and 8 bases at J, leaving 6 bases unmatched. CDR3 length: 13 residues.

The chain combines TRBV29-1 with TRBJ2-2; 10 bases match TRBD2. Germline trimming cut 3 bases from V and 1 base from J; bases unmatched to any gene: 2. In germline, CDR1 is SQVTM, CDR2 ANQGSEA. The CDR3 loop spans 15 amino acids. The CDR3 here is CSVEASGGNTGELFF. DNA for the CDR3: TGCAGCGTTGAGGCTAGCGGGGGGAACACCGGGGAGCTGTTTTTT.

V gene TRBV7-8 combines with J gene TRBJ1-1, with TRBD1 matching 7 bases. This CDR3 region has 13 residues. The trim removed 5 bases at V and 5 bases at J, leaving 5 bases unmatched. Looked up from germline, CDR1 is SGHVS and CDR2 is FQNEAQ. Here the CDR3 reads CASSITGDTEAFF. The CDR3 DNA sequence: TGTGCCAGCAGCATTACAGGGGATACTGAAGCTTTCTTT.

The V gene is TRBV28, the J gene TRBJ2-7; a possible D gene is TRBD1 (7 bases). Germline V gene sequence: CDR1 MDHEN, CDR2 SYDVKM. Trimming removed 6 bases from V and 3 bases from J, with 21 bases in between. CDR3 length: 16 residues. CDR3 region: CASRTWRGTAYYEQYF. CDR3 nucleotides: TGTGCCAGCAGGACATGGCGCGGGACAGCATACTACGAGCAGTACTTC. Looking up the rest from reference TRBV28 and TRBJ2-7 gives the full variable domain: DVKVTQSSRYLVKRTGEKVFLECVQDMDHENMFWYRQDPGLGLRLIYFSYDVKMKEKGDIPEGYSVSREKKERFSLILESASTNQTSMYLCASRTWRGTAYYEQYFGPGTRLTVT.

The V gene is TRBV4-3, the J gene TRBJ2-1; perhaps TRBD2 as D (5 bases). V lost 0 bases, J lost 7 bases, and 10 bases lay in between. Germline V gives CDR1 LGHNA, CDR2 YSLEER. CDR3 size: 14 residues. Written as DNA, the CDR3 is TGCGCCAGCAGCCAAGAGGAGAGGGAAAATGAGCAGTTCTTC. Protein sequence: CASSQEERENEQFF.

This clone was seen a few times. The chain has TRBV9 and TRBJ2-1; perhaps TRBD2 as D (5 bases). Per the germline V gene, CDR1 is SGDLS and CDR2 is YYNGEE. The V end lost 6 bases, the J end lost 7 bases, and 20 bases lay between the germline ends. This CDR3 comprises 15 residues. DNA of the CDR3: TGTGCCAGCACTCCGGGAATCACCACGGGGAATGAGCAGTTCTTC. Protein product: CASTPGITTGNEQFF. The full variable domain, completed using reference TRBV9 and TRBJ2-1, is DSGVTQTPKHLITATGQRVTLRCSPRSGDLSVYWYQQSLDQGLQFLIQYYNGEERAKGNILERFSAQQFPDLHSELNLSSLELGDSALYFCASTPGITTGNEQFFGPGTRLTVL.

The rearrangement links TRBV20-1 to TRBJ2-3; a possible D gene is TRBD2 (5 bases). Germline V gene sequence: CDR1 DFQATT, CDR2 SNEGSKA (reference sequence). Between the trimmed V and J ends, which lost 5 bases and 5 bases, there was a span of 8 bases. This CDR3 is 11 amino acids long. The CDR3 nucleotides read TGCAGTGCTGTTAGCGTAGATACGCAGTATTTT. It is translated as CSAVSVDTQYF.

V gene TRBV30 combines with J gene TRBJ2-1; maybe TRBD1 (6 bases). This CDR3 contains 14 residues. Trimming took 2 bases from V and 8 from J, leaving 16 bases between them. In germline, CDR1 is GTSNPN, CDR2 SVGIG (reference sequence). The CDR3: CAWSLQGFAHEQFF. The CDR3 bases are TGTGCCTGGAGTTTGCAGGGGTTTGCCCATGAGCAGTTCTTC.

V is TRBV27 and J is TRBJ1-2, with a tentative D call TRBD1 (5 bases). Looked up from germline, CDR1 is MNHEY and CDR2 is SMNVEV (reference sequence). The CDR3 has 14 amino acids. Here the CDR3 reads CASAGAGLNYGYTF. The CDR3 DNA sequence: TGTGCTTCAGCAGGAGCGGGACTTAACTATGGCTACACCTTC.

The V call is TRBV7-6, the J call TRBJ1-1; D possibly corresponds to TRBD1 (6 bases). In germline, CDR1 is SGHVS, CDR2 FNYEAQ. The germline V and J ends were trimmed by 5 bases and 1 base, with 20 bases remaining between them. CDR3 length: 17 amino acids. The CDR3 DNA sequence: TGTGCCAGCAGCCAGTCTCTATACAGGGTGGCGAACACTGAAGCTTTCTTT. As protein: CASSQSLYRVANTEAFF.

This chain links TRBV18 with TRBJ1-2, with D possibly TRBD1 on 5 matching bases. This CDR3 is 15 amino acids long. V lost 0 bases to trimming and J lost 2 bases, with 10 bases between them. Germline V gene data show CDR1 as KGHSH and CDR2 as LQKENI. The DNA of the CDR3 is TGTGCCAGCTCACCACCGATGGGGCAGAACTATGGCTACACCTTC. Encoded protein: CASSPPMGQNYGYTF.

The gene calls are TRBV27 and TRBJ1-4; 8 bases are a match to TRBD1. The V and J ends lost 2 bases and 0 bases, in that order; junction bases with no gene match: 5. The CDR3 is 17 residues long. Germline V gene data show CDR1 as MNHEY and CDR2 as SMNVEV (reference sequence). CDR3 in amino acids: CASSLQTGDTTNEKLFF. DNA of the CDR3: TGTGCCAGCAGTTTACAGACAGGGGATACAACTAATGAAAAACTGTTTTTT. Full variable domain (outside the CDR3, taken from reference TRBV27 and TRBJ1-4): EAQVTQNPRYLITVTGKKLTVTCSQNMNHEYMSWYRQDPGLGLRQIYYSMNVEVTDKGDVPEGYKVSRKEKRNFPLILESPSPNQTSLYFCASSLQTGDTTNEKLFFGSGTQLSVL.

The chain employs TRBV5-1 and TRBJ1-1, with D maybe TRBD1 (6 bases). The CDR3 consists of 15 residues. Trimming left V 0 bases short and J 0 bases short, with 9 bases between. Germline V lookup: CDR1 SGHRS, CDR2 YFSETQ. The CDR3 is CASSLGQAMNTEAFF. CDR3 coding DNA: TGCGCCAGCAGCTTGGGACAGGCGATGAACACTGAAGCTTTCTTT.

CDR3 DNA: TGTGCCAGCAGCGTCCGTGGAGACACTGAAGCTTTCTTT. Translating gives CASSVRGDTEAFF. The chain couples TRBV9 to TRBJ1-1; D is unclear. CDR1 is SGDLS and CDR2 is YYNGEE in the germline V gene. CDR3 length equals 13 residues. Trimming removed 2 bases from V and 3 bases from J, with 8 bases in between.

With regard to this clone: The sample has other DNA sequences that encode this CDR3 too. J is TRBJ2-7 and V is TRBV5-6, with D hard to call. Germline assignment: CDR1 SGHDT and CDR2 YYEEEE. The CDR3 contains 12 residues. V dropped 3 bases and J dropped 0 bases, with 4 bases sitting between them. The CDR3 nucleotides read TGTGCCAGCAGCTCCAGCTCCTACGAGCAGTACTTC. Translating it yields CASSSSSYEQYF.

V usage is TRBV6-1 and J usage is TRBJ2-7; D is possibly TRBD1 (6 bases). There are 14 residues in the CDR3. Germline V lookup: CDR1 MNHNS, CDR2 SASEGT. The V and J ends lost 6 bases and 6 bases respectively, with 18 bases between them. CDR3 nucleotide sequence: TGTGCCAGCAGGGGGCAGGGGTATAGTGGCGAGCAGTACTTC. This sequence encodes CASRGQGYSGEQYF.

The genes are TRBV5-1 and TRBJ1-1, with D tentatively TRBD1 (5 bases). Germline assignment: CDR1 SGHRS and CDR2 YFSETQ. The V end lost 0 bases, the J end lost 4 bases, and 13 bases lay between the germline ends. The CDR3 spans 15 residues. CDR3 amino acids: CASSLEAGVGTEAFF. For the CDR3, the DNA is TGCGCCAGCAGCTTGGAGGCGGGGGTGGGCACTGAAGCTTTCTTT.

This chain uses TRBV5-5 with TRBJ1-5, with 12 positions matching TRBD1. Germline-derived CDR1 and CDR2 are SGHKS and YYEKEE (reference sequence). The V and J ends lost 3 bases and 4 bases, in that order; junction bases with no gene match: 2. This CDR3 comprises 15 residues. CDR3: CASSWGQGANQPQHF. The CDR3 bases are TGTGCCAGCAGCTGGGGACAGGGGGCGAATCAGCCCCAGCATTTT. Looking up the rest from reference TRBV5-5 and TRBJ1-5 gives the full variable domain: DAGVTQSPTHLIKTRGQQVTLRCSPISGHKSVSWYQQVLGQGPQFIFQYYEKEERGRGNFPDRFSARQFPNYSSELNVNALLLGDSALYLCASSWGQGANQPQHFGDGTRLSIL.

This chain joins TRBV9 and TRBJ2-5; 7 nucleotides line up with TRBD1. CDR3 length: 15 amino acids. The V and J ends lost 0 bases and 5 bases, in that order; junction bases with no gene match: 7. Per germline, CDR1 SGDLS and CDR2 YYNGEE. This CDR3 reads CASSVAPEGAETQYF. The DNA of the CDR3 is TGTGCCAGCAGCGTAGCCCCCGAGGGGGCCGAGACCCAGTACTTC.

J is TRBJ1-2 and V is TRBV25-1; 11 bases align to TRBD1. V lost 4 bases and J lost 7; bases outside the gene matches: 8. Germline assignment: CDR1 MGHDK and CDR2 SYGVNS. The CDR3 runs 15 residues. Here the CDR3 reads CASSGFGQGAFGYTF. The CDR3 DNA reads TGTGCCAGCAGTGGATTCGGACAGGGGGCCTTTGGCTACACCTTC.

This sequence joins TRBV4-2 and TRBJ1-2; 7 positions match TRBD1. CDR3 length equals 17 residues. The J segment lost 0 bases and the V segment lost 4 bases, leaving 11 bases of the junction unmatched. Germline V CDR1 and CDR2: LGHNA, YNFKEQ. Here the CDR3 reads CASSPKTGTVTNYGYTF. CDR3 DNA: TGTGCCAGCAGCCCGAAGACGGGGACAGTCACTAACTATGGCTACACCTTC.

The chain links TRBV2 to TRBJ1-6, with D perhaps matching TRBD1 (6 bases). Germline CDR1 is SNHLY and CDR2 is FYNNEI. V lost 3 bases and J 10 bases, leaving 13 bases between the germline ends. The CDR3 is made up of 14 amino acids. Here the CDR3 DNA reads TGTGCCAGCAGTGAGGGCAGGGGTGAATCACCCCTCCACTTT. This translates into CASSEGRGESPLHF.

The chain links TRBV5-1 to TRBJ1-5; D remains unclear. This CDR3 region has 15 residues. Germline V gives CDR1 SGHRS, CDR2 YFSETQ. V lost 0 bases to trimming and J lost 0 bases, with 7 bases between them. The CDR3 coding sequence is TGCGCCAGCAGCTTGGCCGGGTATAGCAATCAGCCCCAGCATTTT. Translating gives CASSLAGYSNQPQHF.

The chain combines TRBV5-6 with TRBJ1-1; D remains unclear. Germline lookup yields CDR1 SGHDT and CDR2 YYEEEE. The CDR3 loop spans 15 amino acids. The V gene lost 1 base and the J gene lost 0 bases, with 10 bases spanning the gap. The CDR3 protein is CASSLLRAMNTEAFF. Written as DNA, the CDR3 is TGTGCCAGCAGCTTGTTGAGGGCAATGAACACTGAAGCTTTCTTT.

This clone was counted once. CDR3 loop: CAISESVEGVNEQFF. In DNA form, the CDR3 reads TGTGCCATCAGTGAGTCGGTCGAGGGGGTGAATGAGCAGTTCTTC. This chain links TRBV10-3 with TRBJ2-1, with D perhaps matching TRBD1 (6 bases). The length of the CDR3 is 15 residues. Trimming cost V 0 bases and J 7 bases, with 13 bases left between them. From germline, CDR1 is ENHRY and CDR2 SYGVKD.

The gene calls are TRBV7-2 and TRBJ1-2, with TRBD1 matching 7 bases. There are 15 residues in the CDR3. Trimming took 3 bases from V and 1 from J; bases not matched to a gene: 5. Germline V gene data show CDR1 as SGHTA and CDR2 as FQGNSA. CDR3 in DNA: TGTGCCAGCAGCTTTAGGGGGACAGATAACTATGGCTACACCTTC. Amino acids: CASSFRGTDNYGYTF.

J is TRBJ2-7 and V is TRBV5-8, with D tentatively TRBD1 (6 bases). CDR3 length: 15 residues. Looked up from germline, CDR1 is SGHTS and CDR2 is YDEGEE. Trimming removed 2 bases at V and 2 bases at J, with 14 bases between. In DNA form, the CDR3 reads TGTGCCAGCAGCTTTACACCGGGACAAGCCTACGAGCAGTACTTC. This gives the protein CASSFTPGQAYEQYF.

The chain links TRBV28 to TRBJ2-5; 10 bases align to TRBD1. Trimming at V came to 2 bases and at J to 5 bases, leaving 5 bases not matched to a gene. CDR3 length equals 15 residues. Germline CDR1 MDHEN, CDR2 SYDVKM. CDR3 sequence (DNA): TGTGCCAGCAGTTTAGGGGACAGGGGAGAGGAGACCCAGTACTTC. Translated: CASSLGDRGEETQYF.